Listed below are T cell receptor beta chains from one sample, sequenced in a study of breast tumors, draining lymph nodes, adjacent tissues. Using its own MiXCR run on the multiplex PCR reads, TCRdb lists one record per CDR3 protein. The sample includes 200,000 to 300,000 distinct CDR3 sequences, roughly 31% of them seen just once. The sequenced sample consisted of axillary lymph node tissue. The source of these receptors is a female donor with breast cancer. Some clones in this sample may be carry-over from other donors' samples. CDR3s include the opening cysteine and the closing phenylalanine or tryptophan. The D gene is left open where the match is weak. Clone size is not always given. Where it is, it says once, few, many or a class for expanded clones.

V gene: TRBV15; J gene: TRBJ1-3; clone size: many; D gene: NA; CDR3 protein: CATSRDRGPGNTIYF; CDR3 DNA: TGTGCCACCAGCAGAGATCGGGGCCCTGGAAACACCATATATTTT
V gene: TRBV4-1; J gene: TRBJ2-1; clone size: many; D gene: TRBD2; CDR3 protein: CASSLLGLAGHNEQFF; CDR3 DNA: TGCGCCAGCAGCCTGCTCGGACTAGCGGGACACAATGAGCAGTTCTTC
V gene: TRBV5-1; J gene: TRBJ1-4; clone size: NA; D gene: TRBD1; CDR3 protein: CASSKGQGGEKLFF; CDR3 DNA: TGCGCCAGCAGCAAGGGACAGGGTGGTGAAAAACTGTTTTTT
V gene: TRBV5-6; J gene: TRBJ1-1; clone size: NA; D gene: NA; CDR3 protein: CASSWAWGDTEAFF; CDR3 DNA: TGTGCCAGCAGCTGGGCGTGGGGGGACACTGAAGCTTTCTTT
V gene: TRBV20-1; J gene: TRBJ1-1; clone size: NA; D gene: NA; CDR3 protein: CSVRRLGGAETEAFF; CDR3 DNA: TGCAGTGTTAGGCGTCTAGGGGGGGCAGAAACTGAAGCTTTCTTT
V gene: TRBV4-3; J gene: TRBJ2-3; clone size: NA; D gene: TRBD1; CDR3 protein: CASSQDLRTGGITDTQYF; CDR3 DNA: TGCGCCAGCAGCCAAGACTTACGGACAGGGGGGATCACAGATACGCAGTATTTT
V gene: TRBV20-1; J gene: TRBJ2-1; clone size: many; D gene: TRBD2; CDR3 protein: CSARDRRLAGVVEQFF; CDR3 DNA: TGCAGTGCTAGAGATCGACGACTAGCGGGAGTTGTTGAGCAGTTCTTC
V gene: TRBV6-6; J gene: TRBJ1-5; clone size: once; D gene: NA; CDR3 protein: CASSHFWRGNQPQHF; CDR3 DNA: TGTGCCAGCAGTCATTTTTGGAGGGGCAATCAGCCCCAGCATTTT
V gene: TRBV19; J gene: TRBJ2-1; clone size: many; D gene: NA; CDR3 protein: CASSILRQEYNEQFF; CDR3 DNA: TGTGCCAGTAGTATATTGCGCCAAGAATACAATGAGCAGTTCTTC
V gene: TRBV10-2; J gene: TRBJ1-1; clone size: NA; D gene: TRBD1; CDR3 protein: CASREAQGAEAFF; CDR3 DNA: TGCGCCAGCAGGGAAGCACAGGGGGCTGAAGCTTTCTTT
V gene: TRBV25-1; J gene: TRBJ1-5; clone size: NA; D gene: NA; CDR3 protein: CASSAGPSGSHPQHF; CDR3 DNA: TGTGCCAGCAGTGCAGGGCCTAGCGGGAGTCATCCCCAGCATTTT
V gene: TRBV6-5; J gene: TRBJ2-2; clone size: many; D gene: TRBD1; CDR3 protein: CASRRDRAAVTGELFF; CDR3 DNA: TGTGCCAGCAGGAGGGACAGGGCCGCGGTCACCGGGGAGCTGTTTTTT
V gene: TRBV9; J gene: TRBJ2-2; clone size: many; D gene: NA; CDR3 protein: CASSVVAGELFF; CDR3 DNA: TGTGCCAGCAGCGTAGTGGCCGGGGAGCTGTTTTTT
V gene: TRBV7-9; J gene: TRBJ2-7; clone size: many; D gene: NA; CDR3 protein: CASSKDGGGNYEQYF; CDR3 DNA: TGTGCCAGCAGCAAGGACGGCGGTGGAAATTACGAGCAGTACTTC
V gene: TRBV15; J gene: TRBJ2-2; clone size: NA; D gene: NA; CDR3 protein: CATSNGELFF; CDR3 DNA: TGTGCCACCAGCAACGGGGAGCTGTTTTTT
V gene: TRBV2; J gene: TRBJ2-1; clone size: NA; D gene: TRBD1; CDR3 protein: CATQGKVQFF; CDR3 DNA: TGTGCCACACAGGGGAAGGTGCAGTTCTTC
V gene: TRBV10-2; J gene: TRBJ1-5; clone size: NA; D gene: TRBD1; CDR3 protein: CASRQGANQPQHF; CDR3 DNA: TGCGCCAGCAGACAGGGGGCGAATCAGCCCCAGCATTTT
V gene: TRBV7-2; J gene: TRBJ2-1; clone size: NA; D gene: NA; CDR3 protein: CASSLAKSSYNEQLF; CDR3 DNA: TGTGCCAGCAGCTTAGCGAAGAGCTCCTACAATGAGCAGCTCTTC
V gene: TRBV29-1; J gene: TRBJ1-4; clone size: NA; D gene: TRBD1; CDR3 protein: CSVGTGGDEKLFF; CDR3 DNA: TGCAGCGTCGGGACAGGGGGCGATGAAAAACTGTTTTTT
V gene: TRBV24-1; J gene: TRBJ1-1; clone size: NA; D gene: NA; CDR3 protein: CATSDGRAGDTEAFF; CDR3 DNA: TGTGCCACCAGTGATGGGCGGGCTGGGGACACTGAAGCTTTCTTT
V gene: TRBV2; J gene: TRBJ2-1; clone size: NA; D gene: TRBD2; CDR3 protein: CASSVTSGNLNEQFF; CDR3 DNA: TGTGCCAGCAGCGTTACTAGCGGGAACTTGAATGAGCAGTTCTTC
V gene: TRBV10-3; J gene: TRBJ2-7; clone size: many; D gene: TRBD2; CDR3 protein: CAISESGGGYEQYF; CDR3 DNA: TGTGCCATCAGTGAGTCGGGGGGGGGATACGAGCAGTACTTC
V gene: TRBV24-1; J gene: TRBJ2-1; clone size: many; D gene: TRBD2; CDR3 protein: CATSEPGLVQDEQFF; CDR3 DNA: TGTGCCACCAGTGAGCCGGGACTAGTACAAGATGAGCAGTTCTTC
V gene: TRBV24-1; J gene: TRBJ2-3; clone size: NA; D gene: NA; CDR3 protein: CATSTLSSGSTDTQYF; CDR3 DNA: TGTGCCACCAGCACCTTATCCAGCGGGAGCACAGATACGCAGTATTTT
V gene: TRBV20-1; J gene: TRBJ2-2; clone size: many; D gene: TRBD2; CDR3 protein: CSASLGTSRGAGELFF; CDR3 DNA: TGCAGTGCTAGCTTAGGGACTAGCAGGGGTGCCGGGGAGCTGTTTTTT
V gene: TRBV2; J gene: TRBJ2-2; clone size: NA; D gene: TRBD2; CDR3 protein: CASRAGLAGGGGELFF; CDR3 DNA: TGTGCCAGCAGGGCTGGACTAGCGGGAGGGGGCGGGGAGCTGTTTTTT
V gene: TRBV5-1; J gene: TRBJ2-7; clone size: NA; D gene: TRBD2; CDR3 protein: CASSGLGSPSYEQYF; CDR3 DNA: TGCGCCAGCAGCGGACTAGGAAGTCCCTCCTACGAGCAGTACTTC
V gene: TRBV9; J gene: TRBJ2-1; clone size: many; D gene: NA; CDR3 protein: CASSLGRDSYNEQFF; CDR3 DNA: TGTGCCAGCAGCCTGGGCAGGGATTCTTACAATGAGCAGTTCTTC
V gene: TRBV7-9; J gene: TRBJ2-7; clone size: NA; D gene: NA; CDR3 protein: CASSPGRQATTSRWYF; CDR3 DNA: TGCGCCAGCTCACCAGGTCGCCAGGCGACTACGAGCCGTTGGTACTTC
V gene: TRBV10-3; J gene: TRBJ2-5; clone size: many; D gene: NA; CDR3 protein: CAISGGDTQPQYF; CDR3 DNA: TGTGCCATCAGTGGTGGGGACACCCAGCCCCAGTACTTC
V gene: TRBV5-6; J gene: TRBJ2-5; clone size: many; D gene: NA; CDR3 protein: CASAGLTSETQYF; CDR3 DNA: TGTGCCAGCGCTGGGTTGACGTCGGAGACCCAGTACTTC
V gene: TRBV10-1; J gene: TRBJ1-6; clone size: once; D gene: TRBD1; CDR3 protein: CARGGDRVYNSPLHF; CDR3 DNA: TGCGCCAGAGGGGGGGACAGGGTCTATAATTCACCCCTCCACTTT
V gene: TRBV30; J gene: TRBJ1-5; clone size: many; D gene: NA; CDR3 protein: CAWSDGGNQPQHF; CDR3 DNA: TGTGCCTGGAGTGACGGTGGCAATCAGCCCCAGCATTTT
V gene: TRBV7-8; J gene: TRBJ2-1; clone size: many; D gene: TRBD2; CDR3 protein: CASSFVAGGNDNEQFF; CDR3 DNA: TGTGCCAGCAGCTTCGTAGCGGGAGGGAACGACAATGAGCAGTTCTTC
V gene: TRBV20-1; J gene: TRBJ2-7; clone size: many; D gene: TRBD2; CDR3 protein: CSALTSGRFSYEQYF; CDR3 DNA: TGCAGTGCTCTCACTAGCGGGAGGTTCTCCTACGAGCAGTACTTC